This is a list of T cell receptor beta chains from one sample in a study. TCRdb analysed the 5' RACE reads with MiXCR anew, one entry per CDR3 protein. In the table there are some 44,000 distinct CDR3 sequences, roughly 21% of which are singletons. The sample comprised Tregs sorted from blood. Source of these receptors: a female donor with breast cancer. CDR3s include the opening cysteine and the closing phenylalanine or tryptophan. The order of the fields is clone size, D gene, V gene, J gene, CDR3 protein, CDR3 DNA. A D gene is named only where the DNA matches it firmly. Only part of the rows carry a size: once, few, many, or a class if the clone is expanded.

clone_size: .
d_call: .
v_call: TRBV7-2
j_call: TRBJ2-5
cdr3_aa: CASSSDPPGTSETQYF
cdr3_nt: TGTGCCAGCAGCTCAGACCCCCCCGGGACTTCAGAGACCCAGTACTTC

clone_size: many
d_call: TRBD1
v_call: TRBV5-1
j_call: TRBJ1-1
cdr3_aa: CASSPRTGLNTEAFF
cdr3_nt: TGCGCCAGCAGCCCGAGGACAGGACTGAACACTGAAGCTTTCTTT

clone_size: many
d_call: .
v_call: TRBV7-6
j_call: TRBJ2-7
cdr3_aa: CASSPSWTVTLHEQYF
cdr3_nt: TGTGCCAGCAGCCCAAGCTGGACAGTTACTCTCCACGAGCAGTACTTC

clone_size: medium-sized
d_call: .
v_call: TRBV7-6
j_call: TRBJ2-1
cdr3_aa: CASSLGNEQFF
cdr3_nt: TGTGCCAGCAGCTTAGGCAATGAGCAGTTCTTC

clone_size: many
d_call: .
v_call: TRBV30
j_call: TRBJ2-3
cdr3_aa: CAWNPDSTDTQYF
cdr3_nt: TGTGCCTGGAATCCGGACAGCACAGATACGCAGTATTTT

clone_size: .
d_call: TRBD2
v_call: TRBV12-3/TRBV12-4
j_call: TRBJ2-3
cdr3_aa: CASSFLAGELTDTQYF
cdr3_nt: TGTGCCAGCAGTTTTCTAGCGGGAGAGCTCACAGATACGCAGTATTTT

clone_size: few
d_call: .
v_call: TRBV12-3/TRBV12-4
j_call: TRBJ2-1
cdr3_aa: CASSATPGPSYNEQFF
cdr3_nt: TGTGCCAGCAGTGCGACCCCGGGACCCTCCTACAATGAGCAGTTCTTC

clone_size: few
d_call: .
v_call: TRBV6-6
j_call: TRBJ2-2
cdr3_aa: CATSRVGGELFF
cdr3_nt: TGTGCCACCAGTCGGGTTGGCGGGGAGCTGTTTTTT

clone_size: few
d_call: .
v_call: TRBV5-1
j_call: TRBJ2-4
cdr3_aa: CASSVGDDAKNIQYF
cdr3_nt: TGCGCCAGCAGCGTTGGGGACGACGCCAAAAACATTCAGTACTTC

clone_size: many
d_call: TRBD2
v_call: TRBV5-1
j_call: TRBJ2-1
cdr3_aa: CASRLAGGPLNEQFF
cdr3_nt: TGCGCCAGTAGACTAGCGGGAGGCCCTTTGAATGAGCAGTTCTTC

clone_size: few
d_call: .
v_call: TRBV4-1
j_call: TRBJ1-2
cdr3_aa: CASSQDGAYGYTF
cdr3_nt: TGCGCCAGCAGCCAAGACGGAGCATATGGCTACACCTTC

clone_size: many
d_call: TRBD2
v_call: TRBV7-7
j_call: TRBJ2-5
cdr3_aa: CASSSNSGSPETQYF
cdr3_nt: TGTGCCAGCAGCTCCAATAGCGGGAGTCCCGAGACCCAGTACTTC

clone_size: .
d_call: .
v_call: TRBV5-1
j_call: TRBJ2-7
cdr3_aa: CASSLSRLSEQYF
cdr3_nt: TGCGCCAGCAGCTTGAGTCGGCTTAGCGAGCAGTACTTC

clone_size: many
d_call: .
v_call: TRBV9
j_call: TRBJ2-1
cdr3_aa: CASSAPSVLDNEQFF
cdr3_nt: TGTGCCAGCAGCGCCCCTAGCGTTTTGGACAATGAGCAGTTCTTC

clone_size: few
d_call: TRBD2
v_call: TRBV20-1
j_call: TRBJ2-7
cdr3_aa: CSASDSGAPSYEQYF
cdr3_nt: TGCAGTGCTAGTGACAGCGGGGCACCTTCCTACGAGCAGTACTTC

clone_size: many
d_call: TRBD1
v_call: TRBV12-3/TRBV12-4
j_call: TRBJ2-2
cdr3_aa: CASNTGQGHGELFF
cdr3_nt: TGTGCCAGCAACACCGGACAGGGCCACGGGGAGCTGTTTTTT

clone_size: .
d_call: .
v_call: TRBV20-1
j_call: TRBJ1-5
cdr3_aa: CSIPGGLINQPQHF
cdr3_nt: TGCAGTATCCCCGGGGGGCTTATCAATCAGCCCCAGCATTTT

clone_size: .
d_call: TRBD2
v_call: TRBV27
j_call: TRBJ2-7
cdr3_aa: CASSFQASGNYEQYF
cdr3_nt: TGTGCCAGCAGTTTTCAGGCTAGCGGGAACTACGAGCAGTACTTC

clone_size: many
d_call: TRBD1
v_call: TRBV4-1
j_call: TRBJ2-7
cdr3_aa: CASSQETPLGTGGTYEQYF
cdr3_nt: TGCGCCAGCAGCCAAGAGACCCCCCTAGGGACAGGAGGAACCTACGAGCAGTACTTC

clone_size: .
d_call: .
v_call: TRBV6-1
j_call: TRBJ1-5
cdr3_aa: CASSESIGTGNQPQHF
cdr3_nt: TGTGCCAGCAGTGAATCGATAGGGACGGGCAATCAGCCCCAGCATTTT

clone_size: medium-sized
d_call: .
v_call: TRBV29-1
j_call: TRBJ1-5
cdr3_aa: CSVAQGDQPQHF
cdr3_nt: TGCAGCGTTGCCCAAGGAGATCAGCCCCAGCATTTT

clone_size: .
d_call: .
v_call: TRBV6-1
j_call: TRBJ1-4
cdr3_aa: CASSGQITEKLFF
cdr3_nt: TGTGCCAGCAGTGGACAGATTACGGAAAAACTGTTTTTT

clone_size: few
d_call: .
v_call: TRBV18
j_call: TRBJ2-2
cdr3_aa: CASSPHGLTNTGELFF
cdr3_nt: TGTGCCAGCTCACCACATGGACTAACGAACACCGGGGAGCTGTTTTTT

clone_size: medium-sized
d_call: .
v_call: TRBV7-9
j_call: TRBJ2-1
cdr3_aa: CASSGGEGFGLARDNEQFF
cdr3_nt: TGTGCCAGCAGCGGTGGTGAAGGTTTCGGGCTAGCGAGAGACAATGAGCAGTTCTTC

clone_size: .
d_call: .
v_call: TRBV4-1
j_call: TRBJ2-1
cdr3_aa: CASSQEWGRGNEQFF
cdr3_nt: TGCGCCAGCAGCCAAGAATGGGGGCGAGGCAATGAGCAGTTCTTC

clone_size: few
d_call: .
v_call: TRBV2
j_call: TRBJ2-3
cdr3_aa: CASSDRYTQYF
cdr3_nt: TGTGCCAGCAGTGACAGATATACGCAGTATTTT

clone_size: many
d_call: TRBD1
v_call: TRBV7-3
j_call: TRBJ2-3
cdr3_aa: CASSETGFTDTQYF
cdr3_nt: TGTGCCAGCAGCGAGACAGGGTTCACAGATACGCAGTATTTT

clone_size: many
d_call: TRBD1
v_call: TRBV28
j_call: TRBJ1-4
cdr3_aa: CASSTTGVHEKLFF
cdr3_nt: TGTGCCAGCAGCACGACAGGGGTACACGAAAAACTGTTTTTT

clone_size: few
d_call: TRBD2
v_call: TRBV6-1
j_call: TRBJ2-3
cdr3_aa: CASSPTSGRADTQYF
cdr3_nt: TGTGCCAGCAGCCCGACTAGCGGGAGGGCAGATACGCAGTATTTT

clone_size: few
d_call: TRBD2
v_call: TRBV29-1
j_call: TRBJ2-7
cdr3_aa: CSVELRGGQGEQYF
cdr3_nt: TGCAGCGTTGAACTTCGGGGGGGGCAAGGGGAGCAGTACTTC

clone_size: .
d_call: TRBD2
v_call: TRBV9
j_call: TRBJ2-7
cdr3_aa: CASSAISGGSLDEQYF
cdr3_nt: TGTGCCAGCAGCGCCATCTCGGGCGGGAGCCTCGACGAGCAGTACTTC

clone_size: .
d_call: .
v_call: TRBV12-3/TRBV12-4
j_call: TRBJ2-3
cdr3_aa: CASSFLGGLARETDTQYF
cdr3_nt: TGTGCCAGCAGTTTCCTAGGGGGTCTAGCGCGGGAGACAGATACGCAGTATTTT

clone_size: few
d_call: TRBD2
v_call: TRBV5-1
j_call: TRBJ2-5
cdr3_aa: CASSGTSGSAETQYF
cdr3_nt: TGCGCCAGCAGCGGGACTAGCGGGAGCGCGGAGACCCAGTACTTC

clone_size: .
d_call: TRBD1
v_call: TRBV4-1
j_call: TRBJ2-1
cdr3_aa: CASSREDRGTNEQFF
cdr3_nt: TGCGCCAGCAGCCGAGAGGACAGGGGTACCAATGAGCAGTTCTTC

clone_size: .
d_call: TRBD2
v_call: TRBV12-3/TRBV12-4
j_call: TRBJ2-1
cdr3_aa: CASSLRAGGPGSYNEQFF
cdr3_nt: TGTGCCAGCAGTTTACGTGCGGGGGGCCCAGGCTCCTACAATGAGCAGTTCTTC

clone_size: .
d_call: .
v_call: TRBV7-9
j_call: TRBJ1-1
cdr3_aa: CASSLLVGTEAFF
cdr3_nt: TGTGCCAGCAGCTTGTTAGTCGGCACTGAAGCTTTCTTT

clone_size: few
d_call: TRBD2
v_call: TRBV4-2
j_call: TRBJ2-3
cdr3_aa: CASSPAGGDTDTQYF
cdr3_nt: TGTGCCAGCAGCCCGGCGGGGGGGGACACAGATACGCAGTATTTT

clone_size: .
d_call: .
v_call: TRBV4-2
j_call: TRBJ1-6
cdr3_aa: CASSQGGLNSPLHF
cdr3_nt: TGTGCCAGCAGCCAAGGTGGCCTTAATTCACCCCTCCACTTT

clone_size: many
d_call: .
v_call: TRBV5-1
j_call: TRBJ2-3
cdr3_aa: CASSLRGAGTDTQYF
cdr3_nt: TGCGCCAGCAGCTTAAGGGGTGCGGGCACAGATACGCAGTATTTT

clone_size: many
d_call: .
v_call: TRBV6-5
j_call: TRBJ2-5
cdr3_aa: CASSYSATQETQYF
cdr3_nt: TGTGCCAGCAGTTACTCTGCTACCCAAGAGACCCAGTACTTC

clone_size: once
d_call: .
v_call: TRBV27
j_call: TRBJ1-4
cdr3_aa: CASRGLGPIVEKLSF
cdr3_nt: TGTGCCAGCAGGGGCCTTGGGCCAATTGTGGAAAAACTGTCTTTT

clone_size: few
d_call: .
v_call: TRBV4-1
j_call: TRBJ2-1
cdr3_aa: CASSQAGSSYNEQFF
cdr3_nt: TGCGCCAGCAGCCAAGCGGGGAGCTCCTACAATGAGCAGTTCTTC